This TCR beta chain was recorded in a study of control samples from healthy donors and cancer patients. This clone was seen a few times. Libraries were prepared by immunoSEQ multiplex PCR; TCRdb keeps only in-frame clonotypes and omits some of them. Here the sample spans about 68,000 clones, 75% to 85% being singletons. In germline, CDR1 is GTSNPN, CDR2 SVGIG (reference sequence). The CDR3 loop spans 13 amino acids. Trimming cost V 2 bases and J 6 bases; bases outside gene matches: 6. The source material was blood. The TCR comes from a man in his fifties or sixties in good health. V is TRBV30 and J is TRBJ2-7, with 8 positions matching TRBD1. The CDR3 DNA sequence: TGTGCCTGGAGTAGACAGGGGAATGGCGAGCAGTACTTC. It is translated as CAWSRQGNGEQYF.